Below, 18 T cell receptor beta chains from the same sample are listed, as sequenced in a study of blood T cell repertoires in COVID-19. TCRdb keeps only in-frame clones here, not all; method: immunoSEQ multiplex PCR. The sample lists some 380,000 clones, 90% occurring once. The sequencing sample was made of peripheral blood. The receptor source for this set is a man aged 18 to 30 with active or convalescent COVID-19.

The rearrangement uses TRBV10-3 and TRBJ1-5; 11 bases are a match to TRBD1. In germline, CDR1 is ENHRY, CDR2 SYGVKD. J was trimmed by 9 bases and V by 3 bases; bases with no gene match: 13. The length of the CDR3 is 17 residues. The CDR3 coding sequence is TGTGCCATCAGTGACTGGACCGGGACAGGGGGTTCTCGGCCCCAGCATTTT. Protein: CAISDWTGTGGSRPQHF.

The CDR3 nucleotides are TGTGCCAGCAGTGGGTCGGGACTAGCACGAAGAAACACCGGGGAGCTGTTTTTT. It specifies CASSGSGLARRNTGELFF. The chain combines TRBV28 with TRBJ2-2, with 9 bases lining up with TRBD2. With 5 bases clipped from V and 2 bases from J, the junction kept 12 bases outside the gene matches. There are 18 residues in the CDR3. Germline CDR1 is MDHEN and CDR2 is SYDVKM. Looking up the rest from reference TRBV28 and TRBJ2-2 gives the full variable domain: DVKVTQSSRYLVKRTGEKVFLECVQDMDHENMFWYRQDPGLGLRLIYFSYDVKMKEKGDIPEGYSVSREKKERFSLILESASTNQTSMYLCASSGSGLARRNTGELFFGEGSRLTVL.

With regard to this clone: The sample contains more than one DNA sequence encoding this CDR3. This sequence joins TRBV5-1 and TRBJ2-7; TRBD1 is a possible D gene (7 bases). Germline CDR1 and CDR2: SGHRS and YFSETQ. The CDR3 totals 14 residues. V was shortened by 0 bases and J by 3 bases, with 10 bases between the two germline ends. CDR3 protein: CASSLVQGGYEQYF. The CDR3 DNA reads as TGCGCCAGCAGCTTGGTTCAGGGGGGCTACGAGCAGTACTTC.

The V call is TRBV27, the J call TRBJ1-4; D unclear. Trimming cost V 6 bases and J 1 base, with 15 bases left between them. Germline CDR1 and CDR2: MNHEY and SMNVEV (reference sequence). CDR3 length: 16 amino acids. CDR3 in DNA: TGTGCCAGCAGCGGACTTCAACGGGGAACTAATGAAAAACTGTTTTTT. This gives the protein CASSGLQRGTNEKLFF.

The V and J genes are TRBV19 and TRBJ1-1; no definite D call. The CDR3 consists of 13 residues. Germline assignment: CDR1 LNHDA and CDR2 SQIVND (reference sequence). V lost 4 bases and J 5 bases, leaving 11 bases between the germline ends. DNA for the CDR3: TGTGCCAGTAGTACCTTCGGGGATACTGAAGCTTTCTTT. This sequence encodes CASSTFGDTEAFF.

The rearrangement uses TRBV9 and TRBJ2-1; no definite D call. Trimming removed 0 bases from V and 5 bases from J, with 6 bases in between. Germline V gene sequence: CDR1 SGDLS, CDR2 YYNGEE. CDR3 size: 13 residues. The CDR3 sequence is CASSVDINNEQFF. The DNA for the CDR3 is TGTGCCAGCAGCGTAGACATCAACAATGAGCAGTTCTTC.

The CDR3 here is CASSLAAGLTGELFF. The CDR3 DNA reads TGTGCCAGCAGCTTGGCTGCAGGGCTCACCGGGGAGCTGTTTTTT. The V gene is TRBV5-5, the J gene TRBJ2-2; possible D gene TRBD1, 5 bases. This CDR3 is 15 amino acids long. Trimming took 0 bases from V and 4 from J, leaving 10 bases between them. The germline CDR1 and CDR2 sequences are SGHKS and YYEKEE (reference sequence).

V gene TRBV5-5 combines with J gene TRBJ2-2, with 9 bases that match TRBD2. The CDR3 runs to 15 residues. The trim removed 4 bases at V and 16 bases at J, leaving 17 bases unmatched. Germline CDR1 reads SGHKS; CDR2 reads YYEKEE (reference sequence). The CDR3 is CASSATLTSGSPPFF. DNA of the CDR3: TGTGCCAGCAGCGCAACCCTAACTAGCGGGTCCCCCCCGTTTTTT.

There are a few counts of this clone. V and J are TRBV11-1 and TRBJ2-7; TRBD2 agrees at 7 bases. Germline V gives CDR1 SGHAT, CDR2 FQDESV (reference sequence). CDR3 length: 15 amino acids. With 8 bases clipped from V and 1 base from J, the junction kept 11 bases outside the gene matches. Written as DNA, the CDR3 is TGTGCCAGCCGCCCATTAGCGGGTAGTTCCTACGAGCAGTACTTC. It encodes CASRPLAGSSYEQYF.

The chain carries TRBV19 and TRBJ2-7; D possibly corresponds to TRBD1 (6 bases). Trimming shortened V by 5 bases and J by 3 bases, and 14 bases separated the two germline ends. The germline V gene has CDR1 LNHDA and CDR2 SQIVND (reference sequence). The length of the CDR3 is 14 residues. The CDR3 spells CASSVDSRDYEQYF. The CDR3 bases are TGTGCCAGTAGTGTGGACAGTCGTGACTACGAGCAGTACTTC. The complete variable domain, with remaining parts taken from reference TRBV19 and TRBJ2-7, reads DGGITQSPKYLFRKEGQNVTLSCEQNLNHDAMYWYRQDPGQGLRLIYYSQIVNDFQKGDIAEGYSVSREKKESFPLTVTSAQKNPTAFYLCASSVDSRDYEQYFGPGTRLTVT.

This chain uses TRBV12-3 or TRBV12-4 with TRBJ1-2, with unresolved D. The CDR3 covers 13 residues. V lost 3 bases and J lost 4, with 9 bases in between. CDR3: CASSFLGLYGYTF. The CDR3 coding sequence is TGTGCCAGCAGTTTTCTAGGACTCTATGGCTACACCTTC.

The chain joins TRBV19 to TRBJ1-5; no clear D gene. Germline CDR1 and CDR2: LNHDA and SQIVND (reference sequence). The length of the CDR3 is 14 residues. Trimming removed 5 bases from V and 6 bases from J, with 14 bases in between. The CDR3 spells CASSSYTLAQPQHF. CDR3 DNA: TGTGCCAGTAGTTCCTACACCCTAGCTCAGCCCCAGCATTTT. Based on the CDR3 plus reference TRBV19 and TRBJ1-5, the full variable domain is DGGITQSPKYLFRKEGQNVTLSCEQNLNHDAMYWYRQDPGQGLRLIYYSQIVNDFQKGDIAEGYSVSREKKESFPLTVTSAQKNPTAFYLCASSSYTLAQPQHFGDGTRLSIL.

The chain is built from TRBV28 and TRBJ1-3; D is uncertain. The CDR3 has 14 residues. CDR1 and CDR2 from the germline V gene are MDHEN and SYDVKM. V was cut by 7 bases and J by 3 bases, with 13 bases left in between. CDR3 sequence (DNA): TGTGCCAGCACCCTTGGCGGGGATGGAAACACCATATATTTT. As protein: CASTLGGDGNTIYF.

The V gene is TRBV7-8, the J gene TRBJ1-1; D is unclear. The CDR3 length is 15 residues. Germline CDR1 reads SGHVS; CDR2 reads FQNEAQ. V dropped 2 bases and J dropped 3 bases, with 13 bases sitting between them. Here the CDR3 DNA reads TGTGCCAGCAGCTTACTGGGCCAGGAGGACACTGAAGCTTTCTTT. Its translation: CASSLLGQEDTEAFF.

The rearrangement joins TRBV5-1 to TRBJ2-7; D possibly corresponds to TRBD1 (6 bases). The CDR3 runs to 14 residues. Germline V gene lookup returns CDR1 SGHRS and CDR2 YFSETQ. The V end lost 4 bases, the J end lost 3 bases, and 14 bases lay between the germline ends. The CDR3 spells CASSPQGQDYEQYF. The CDR3 coding sequence is TGCGCCAGCAGCCCTCAGGGACAAGACTACGAGCAGTACTTC.

The chain employs TRBV27 and TRBJ1-5; the D gene is possibly TRBD1 (5 bases). Germline CDR1 and CDR2: MNHEY and SMNVEV (reference sequence). Trimming stripped 2 bases from V and 5 bases from J, with 10 bases between. The CDR3 runs 14 residues. The CDR3 reads CASSLGGSHQPQHF. For the CDR3, the DNA is TGTGCCAGCAGTTTAGGGGGGAGTCATCAGCCCCAGCATTTT.

The CDR3: CASSSQDSSYNSPLHF. In DNA, the CDR3 is TGCGCCAGCAGCTCCCAGGACAGCTCCTATAATTCACCCCTCCACTTT. J is TRBJ1-6 and V is TRBV5-1, with D possibly matching TRBD1 (6 bases). V was pared by 3 bases and J by 0 bases, with 10 bases between. CDR3 length: 16 amino acids. Germline CDR1 is SGHRS and CDR2 is YFSETQ.

The count of this clone is one. This chain uses TRBV7-9 with TRBJ1-6; 10 positions agree with TRBD1. Germline lookup yields CDR1 SEHNR and CDR2 FQNEAQ (reference sequence). The CDR3 spans 13 residues. Trimming cost V 7 bases and J 10 bases; bases outside gene matches: 4. CDR3 sequence: CASTGQGESPLHF. The CDR3 DNA reads as TGTGCCAGCACTGGACAGGGGGAATCACCCCTCCACTTT.